The 20 T cell receptor beta chains below were found in one sample sequenced in a study of Ad26.COV2.S vaccination and SARS-CoV-2 variants. Sequenced by immunoSEQ multiplex PCR; TCRdb stores in-frame clones only, minus some. In the table there are 300,000 to 350,000 clones, 86% of which are singletons. The treatment is: approximately 18 received Ad26.COV2.S at low or high dose, single or two shots; roughly 5 received placebo; per-sample allocation not given. Following the first vaccine or placebo injection, samples were taken on day 63. The sample in question was peripheral blood, obtained in a trial of Ad26.COV2.S vaccine versus placebo. Receptors were obtained from a person between 18 and 65 years old who received the Ad26.COV2.S COVID-19 vaccine or a placebo.

This clone was picked up a small number of times. The chain links TRBV7-6 to TRBJ2-7, with 7 bases aligning to TRBD1. In germline, CDR1 is SGHVS, CDR2 FNYEAQ. Trimming removed 3 bases from V and 3 bases from J; junction bases left unmatched: 2. The CDR3 is 13 amino acids. DNA of the CDR3: TGTGCCAGCAGCTTGGGACAGCTCTACGAGCAGTACTTC. Translating it yields CASSLGQLYEQYF. The full variable domain, with the rest looked up from reference TRBV7-6 and TRBJ2-7, is GAGVSQSPRYKVTKRGQDVALRCDPISGHVSLYWYRQALGQGPEFLTYFNYEAQQDKSGLPNDRFSAERPEGSISTLTIQRTEQRDSAMYRCASSLGQLYEQYFGPGTRLTVT.

This rearrangement joins TRBV18 to TRBJ2-1; D possibly corresponds to TRBD1 (6 bases). Germline assignment: CDR1 KGHSH and CDR2 LQKENI. V dropped 0 bases and J dropped 6 bases, with 24 bases sitting between them. This CDR3 region has 19 residues. The CDR3 sequence: CASSPPIVTRGEGINEQFF. The CDR3 bases are TGTGCCAGCTCACCACCAATCGTGACCAGGGGCGAAGGTATCAATGAGCAGTTCTTC.

V gene TRBV10-3 combines with J gene TRBJ2-2; D is tentatively TRBD1 or TRBD2 (5 bases each). Germline V gene sequence: CDR1 ENHRY, CDR2 SYGVKD. The CDR3 consists of 15 residues. V was pared by 6 bases and J by 1 base, with 12 bases between. CDR3 in amino acids: CAIRPGTLNTGELFF. The CDR3 DNA follows: TGTGCCATCAGACCCGGGACCTTGAACACCGGGGAGCTGTTTTTT.

The chain couples TRBV7-2 to TRBJ1-1; possible D gene TRBD1, 5 bases. The V end was cut by 2 bases, the J end by 2 bases, with 12 bases between. Looked up from germline, CDR1 is SGHTA and CDR2 is FQGNSA. This CDR3 comprises 15 residues. CDR3 region: CASSLLGTLNTEAFF. The CDR3 coding sequence is TGTGCCAGCAGCTTATTGGGGACTCTTAACACTGAAGCTTTCTTT.

J is TRBJ2-7 and V is TRBV5-4; perhaps TRBD1 as D (6 bases). Trimming took 4 bases from V and 3 from J, leaving 14 bases between them. Germline V lookup: CDR1 SGHNT, CDR2 YYREEE (reference sequence). The length of the CDR3 is 14 residues. CDR3 nucleotide sequence: TGTGCCAGCAGCCCTGGACAGATTAACTACGAGCAGTACTTC. As protein: CASSPGQINYEQYF.

The chain uses TRBV5-6 and TRBJ1-5; 9 nucleotides line up with TRBD1. The V and J ends lost 0 bases and 4 bases, in that order; junction bases with no gene match: 2. The germline CDR1 and CDR2 sequences are SGHDT and YYEEEE. CDR3 length equals 15 residues. The CDR3 DNA sequence: TGTGCCAGCAGCTTGGGACAGGGGGTTAATCAGCCCCAGCATTTT. This translates into CASSLGQGVNQPQHF.

The rearrangement links TRBV2 to TRBJ1-2, with TRBD1 matching over 7 bases. Germline assignment: CDR1 SNHLY and CDR2 FYNNEI. Trimming removed 6 bases from V and 2 bases from J; junction bases left unmatched: 3. CDR3 length equals 13 residues. The CDR3 is CASRGQINYGYTF. The CDR3 nucleotides are TGTGCCAGCAGGGGACAGATCAACTATGGCTACACCTTC. The whole variable domain, remainder taken from reference TRBV2 and TRBJ1-2, is EPEVTQTPSHQVTQMGQEVILRCVPISNHLYFYWYRQILGQKVEFLVSFYNNEISEKSEIFDDQFSVERPDGSNFTLKIRSTKLEDSAMYFCASRGQINYGYTFGSGTRLTVV.

The chain uses TRBV3-1 (or the pseudogene TRBV3-2) and TRBJ2-7; D is unclear. The CDR3 spans 12 residues. Germline loops: CDR1 LGHDT, CDR2 YNNKEL (reference sequence). V was trimmed by 1 base and J by 0 bases, leaving 1 base between them. DNA for the CDR3: TGTGCCAGCAGCCAAGCCTCCTACGAGCAGTACTTC. It is translated as CASSQASYEQYF.

The gene calls are TRBV5-6 and TRBJ1-1, with 7 bases lining up with TRBD1. Looked up from germline, CDR1 is SGHDT and CDR2 is YYEEEE. The CDR3 has 14 residues. Trimming at V came to 4 bases and at J to 1 base, leaving 4 bases not matched to a gene. The CDR3 here is CASSDDRANTEAFF. In DNA, the CDR3 is TGTGCCAGCAGCGATGACAGGGCGAACACTGAAGCTTTCTTT.

CDR3 coding DNA: TGTGCCATCAGTGGGCAGGGGCGCAACTCCTACAATGAGCAGTTCTTC. Its protein is CAISGQGRNSYNEQFF. V is TRBV10-3 and J is TRBJ2-1, with a possible D match to TRBD1 (6 bases). This CDR3 has 16 amino acids. Looked up from germline, CDR1 is ENHRY and CDR2 is SYGVKD. Trimming left V 4 bases short and J 0 bases short, with 13 bases between.

This clone has only a few counts. The rearrangement joins TRBV9 to TRBJ2-5; 9 nucleotides line up with TRBD1. Germline CDR1 is SGDLS and CDR2 is YYNGEE. Losses at the gene ends were 4 bases for V and 5 bases for J; bases not matched to a gene: 9. The length of the CDR3 is 15 residues. CDR3 in DNA: TGTGCCAGCAGCCCGGACAGGGGTATGGAGGAGACCCAGTACTTC. It yields the protein CASSPDRGMEETQYF.

V and J are TRBV4-3 and TRBJ1-2; D might be TRBD1 (6 bases). Germline loops: CDR1 LGHNA, CDR2 YSLEER. The CDR3 spans 12 residues. V lost 7 bases, J lost 5 bases, and 11 bases lay in between. The CDR3 reads CASNGGGYGYTF. CDR3 coding DNA: TGCGCCAGCAACGGGGGCGGATATGGCTACACCTTC.

V usage is TRBV7-9 and J usage is TRBJ1-4; D unclear. The V and J ends lost 1 base and 5 bases respectively, with 11 bases between them. CDR1 and CDR2 from the germline V gene are SEHNR and FQNEAQ (reference sequence). The length of the CDR3 is 15 residues. The CDR3 DNA reads TGTGCCAGCAGCTTAGAGGGAGGGTACAATGAAAAACTGTTTTTT. This gives the protein CASSLEGGYNEKLFF.

The J gene is TRBJ1-1, the V gene TRBV20-1; TRBD1 agrees at 7 bases. The CDR3 sequence is 13 residues long. Germline CDR1 is DFQATT and CDR2 is SNEGSKA (reference sequence). With V trimmed by 3 bases and J by 4 bases, 5 bases remained unmatched. For the CDR3, the DNA is TGCAGTGCTAGTGCGACAGGGACCACTGAAGCTTTCTTT. Translating gives CSASATGTTEAFF.

V gene TRBV18 combines with J gene TRBJ2-7, with D perhaps matching TRBD1 (5 bases). CDR1 and CDR2 (germline): KGHSH, LQKENI. The CDR3 runs 15 residues. The ends were cut back, 3 bases at V and 7 bases at J, with 19 bases in the middle. The CDR3 is CASSPTPRQTNEQYF. The CDR3 DNA is TGTGCCAGCTCACCTACCCCGAGACAGACCAATGAGCAGTACTTC.

The gene calls are TRBV10-3 and TRBJ1-2, with D possibly TRBD1 on 6 matching bases. The germline V gene has CDR1 ENHRY and CDR2 SYGVKD. The CDR3 is made up of 14 amino acids. The CDR3 nucleotides are TGTGCGCTCAGGGGAGGGGCGTCTACCTATGGCTACACCTTC. Its protein is CALRGGASTYGYTF.

The chain employs TRBV5-1 and TRBJ2-3, with D hard to call. Deletions cut 0 bases from V and 2 bases from J, with 10 bases between. The CDR3 runs 15 residues. Germline loops: CDR1 SGHRS, CDR2 YFSETQ. This chain's CDR3 is CASSLAPQITDTQYF. Here the CDR3 DNA reads TGCGCCAGCAGCTTGGCCCCCCAGATCACAGATACGCAGTATTTT.

CDR3 nucleotide sequence: TGTGCCAGCAGTAGCGAGACTAGCGCCACCGGGGAGCTGTTTTTT. Residues: CASSSETSATGELFF. J is TRBJ2-2 and V is TRBV2, with TRBD2 matching over 8 bases. This CDR3 has 15 residues. Germline V gives CDR1 SNHLY, CDR2 FYNNEI. J lost 4 bases, V lost 5 bases, and 6 bases had no gene match.

This chain links TRBV29-1 with TRBJ1-3; D gene uncertain. Germline V gene lookup returns CDR1 SQVTM and CDR2 ANQGSEA. This CDR3 contains 12 residues. V was trimmed by 4 bases and J by 0 bases, leaving 4 bases between them. The CDR3 DNA sequence: TGCAGCGTTGCCTACTCTGGAAACACCATATATTTT. Protein sequence: CSVAYSGNTIYF.

J is TRBJ1-1 and V is TRBV5-1; possibly TRBD1 for D (5 bases). Germline assignment: CDR1 SGHRS and CDR2 YFSETQ. The CDR3 length is 13 residues. The ends were cut back, 5 bases at V and 0 bases at J, with 8 bases in the middle. CDR3 sequence (DNA): TGCGCCAGCAGGGACACAGTGAACACTGAAGCTTTCTTT. It encodes CASRDTVNTEAFF.